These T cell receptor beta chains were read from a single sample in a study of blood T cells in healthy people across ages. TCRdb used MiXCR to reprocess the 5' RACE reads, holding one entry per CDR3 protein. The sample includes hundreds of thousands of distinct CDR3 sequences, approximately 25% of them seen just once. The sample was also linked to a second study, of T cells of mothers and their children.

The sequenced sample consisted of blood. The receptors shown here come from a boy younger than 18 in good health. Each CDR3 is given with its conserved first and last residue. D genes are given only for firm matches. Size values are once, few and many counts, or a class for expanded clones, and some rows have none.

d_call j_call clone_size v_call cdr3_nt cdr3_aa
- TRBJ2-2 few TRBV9 TGTGCCAGCAGCGTAGACAGTAGGGGGGTATCCGGGGAGCTGTTTTTT CASSVDSRGVSGELFF
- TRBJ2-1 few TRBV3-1 TGTGCCAGCAGCCCCGGCAGGGGCTCCTACAATGAGCAGTTCTTC CASSPGRGSYNEQFF
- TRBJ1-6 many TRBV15 TGTGCCACCAGCAGATCTGATAATTCACCCCTCCACTTT CATSRSDNSPLHF
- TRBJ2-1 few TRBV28 TGTGCCAGCAGTACGATGCACAGGGTTGGAAATGAGCAGTTCTTC CASSTMHRVGNEQFF
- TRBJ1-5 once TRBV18 TGTGCCAGCTCCCAAAACAGGGAGAATCAGCCCCAGCATTTT CASSQNRENQPQHF
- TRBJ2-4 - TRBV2 TGTGCCAGCAGTGGGACTGCCTCCCTTCGCATTCAGTACTTC CASSGTASLRIQYF
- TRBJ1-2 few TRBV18 TGTGCCAGCTCACCAGGAGGCCAGGGTCCAGGAGGCTACACCTTC CASSPGGQGPGGYTF
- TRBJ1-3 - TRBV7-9 TGTGCCAGCAGCTCAGAAATGAAGAGGGGAACTGGAAACACCATATATTTT CASSSEMKRGTGNTIYF
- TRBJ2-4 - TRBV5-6 TGTGCCAGCAGCTCCACTGCCGGAGCCAAAAACATTCAGTACTTC CASSSTAGAKNIQYF
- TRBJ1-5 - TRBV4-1 TGCGCCAGCAGCTCTGCCGGTGTATTTAATCAGCCCCAGCATTTT CASSSAGVFNQPQHF
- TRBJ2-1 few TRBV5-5 TGTGCCAGCAGCCAAAACAGGGGAGGAGCCAGCAATGAGCAGTTCTTC CASSQNRGGASNEQFF
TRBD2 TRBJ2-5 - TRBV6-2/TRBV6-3 TGTGCCAGCAGTCCTCGACGGTTGCGGGAGGGCCAAGAGACCCAGTACTTC CASSPRRLREGQETQYF
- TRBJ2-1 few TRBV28 TGTGCCCGCACCCGGGATGAGCAGTTCTTC CARTRDEQFF